This T cell receptor beta chain originates from a study of early T cells in non-severe SARS-CoV-2 infection. TCRdb re-derived calls from the 5' RACE reads in MiXCR, one entry per CDR3 protein. The sample lists some 70,000 distinct CDR3 sequences; over 4.5% were seen once. The CDR3 is made up of 14 amino acids. CDR1 and CDR2 (germline): MNHEY, SVGEGT. Between the trimmed V and J ends, which lost 2 bases and 6 bases, there was a span of 10 bases. The specimen sequenced was whole blood. The chain joins TRBV6-2 or TRBV6-3 to TRBJ2-2; D is unresolved. The receptor was isolated from an adult who was a healthcare worker with PCR-confirmed SARS-CoV-2 infection or an uninfected control (not recorded which). CDR3 loop: CASSYALESGELFF. CDR3 coding DNA: TGTGCCAGCAGTTACGCGTTGGAATCCGGGGAGCTGTTTTTT.